The rows below give T cell receptor beta chains drawn from one sample of a study of technical replicates of blood from a few donors. The protocol was immunoSEQ multiplex PCR, while the TCRdb copy is restricted to in-frame clones and leaves out a portion. The table lists 95,000 or so clones, around 95% of them singletons. Sequenced sample: T cells isolated from PBMCs. The source is a human donor in good health. CDR3s include the opening cysteine and the closing phenylalanine or tryptophan. D genes are given only for firm matches.

d_call v_call cdr3_aa
TRBD1 TRBV5-1 CASSFTGQGPYEQYF
. TRBV5-4 CASSLRGSGANVLTF
. TRBV7-3 CASSLIPGSGELFF
TRBD1 TRBV18 CASSPNTGGRYEQYF
TRBD2 TRBV11-2 CASSAGLADYDTQYF
TRBD2 TRBV6-5 CASSYRSGVNNEQFF
TRBD1 TRBV2 CASKPGQGLTGELFF
. TRBV15 CATSRDNRQGMYSNQPQHF
. TRBV2 CASSEQNSNQPQHF
. TRBV10-2 CASKGEKLFF
. TRBV30 CAWVLLVSTEAFF
. TRBV4-3 CASSQDSEGRGAYEQYF
. TRBV30 CAWRDSGNTGELFF
. TRBV19 CASRSGENYGYTF
TRBD1 TRBV4-2 CASSQDLSPGTEETQYF
TRBD1 TRBV5-4 CASSLNRGPKLFF
. TRBV27 CASSFTGSYGYTF
. TRBV6-5 CASSYLEGETQYF
. TRBV27 CASRGAYGYTF
TRBD2 TRBV15 CATSREDPNLAGVGYGETQYF
. TRBV4-1 CASSQVWTAVNTEAFF
TRBD1 TRBV18 CASSPDRVEKLFF
. TRBV11-3 CASSLDRGGREAFF
. TRBV7-8 CASSLDETVFLYGYTF
. TRBV28 CASSLSLGGSYGYTF
TRBD1 TRBV10-3 CAVRTGSTEAFF
TRBD1 TRBV13 CASSLRDRGHEQFF
TRBD1 TRBV19 CASSINQGANTEAFF
. TRBV5-1 CASSLDPGGREQYF
. TRBV6-4 CASPPDRGNEKLFF
. TRBV19 CASRDIPNGMNTEAFF
. TRBV11-2 CASSYTPPYEQYF
TRBD1 TRBV5-1 CASTQGAHGYTF
TRBD2 TRBV6-1 CASSLGGGYEQYF
. TRBV11-3 CASSFGGASNEQFF
TRBD2 TRBV7-3 CASSQAGGWETQYF
. TRBV7-9 CASSLSRGEQFF
TRBD2 TRBV15 CATSSSGRYEETQYF
TRBD2 TRBV27 CASSGLAGAYEQYF
. TRBV7-2 CASRDSPPNTGELFF
. TRBV5-1 CASSGQGGEQYF
TRBD1 TRBV15 CATSREQGSYNEQFF
. TRBV6-1 CASSSTRAGTDTQYF
TRBD2 TRBV4-1 CASSQEGGLAGSGELFF
TRBD2 TRBV6-5 CASKLAGTYNEQFF
. TRBV6-1 CASRIRDGGLTEAFF